This TCR beta chain was recorded in a study of control samples from healthy donors and cancer patients. Method: immunoSEQ multiplex PCR; TCRdb's copy keeps in-frame clones and lacks some. The sample gives more than 140,000 clones, around 94% of which show up once; around 13% is in the top ten. This clone was seen once. Specimen: blood. The sequence was obtained from a man aged 40-55 years in good health.

The CDR3 nucleotides read TGTGCCAGCAGCCTCGGACGTGAGAACACTGAAGCTTTCTTT. Its translation: CASSLGRENTEAFF. The chain couples TRBV7-2 to TRBJ1-1; no firm D call. In germline, CDR1 is SGHTA, CDR2 FQGNSA. The CDR3 has 14 residues. Trimming took off 5 bases at V and 1 base at J, with 11 bases between the two ends. The complete variable domain, with remaining parts taken from reference TRBV7-2 and TRBJ1-1, reads GAGVSQSPSNKVTEKGKDVELRCDPISGHTALYWYRQSLGQGLEFLIYFQGNSAPDKSGLPSDRFSAERTGGSVSTLTIQRTQQEDSAVYLCASSLGRENTEAFFGQGTRLTVV.